The 8 T cell receptor beta chains below were found in one sample sequenced in a study of blood T cell repertoires in COVID-19. Repertoires were generated with immunoSEQ multiplex PCR, while TCRdb's copy carries only in-frame clones and drops some. The repertoire holds 250,000 or so clones, with more than 75% as singletons. Sequenced sample: peripheral blood. These receptors were obtained from a man aged 80 or over with acute or convalescent COVID-19.

This chain uses TRBV6-5 with TRBJ1-1; D is perhaps TRBD1 (5 bases). V lost 2 bases and J 7 bases, leaving 14 bases between the germline ends. Germline loops: CDR1 MNHEY, CDR2 SVGAGI. The CDR3 spans 14 residues. The CDR3: CASSYDQRGGEAFF. The CDR3 coding sequence is TGTGCCAGCAGTTACGACCAGAGGGGAGGTGAAGCTTTCTTT.

This chain links TRBV5-1 with TRBJ2-5, with 12 bases aligning to TRBD2. In germline, CDR1 is SGHRS, CDR2 YFSETQ. V gave up 3 bases and J gave up 5 bases; unmatched junction bases: 8. The CDR3 extends over 16 amino acids. The CDR3 reads CASSSTSGRSGETQYF. CDR3 nucleotide sequence: TGCGCCAGCAGCTCGACTAGCGGGAGATCCGGGGAGACCCAGTACTTC. The whole variable domain, remainder taken from reference TRBV5-1 and TRBJ2-5, is KAGVTQTPRYLIKTRGQQVTLSCSPISGHRSVSWYQQTPGQGLQFLFEYFSETQRNKGNFPGRFSGRQFSNSRSEMNVSTLELGDSALYLCASSSTSGRSGETQYFGPGTRLLVL.

V is TRBV11-1 and J is TRBJ1-1; weak D call: TRBD1 (5 bases). The CDR3 loop spans 14 amino acids. Germline V gives CDR1 SGHAT, CDR2 FQDESV (reference sequence). V gave up 3 bases and J gave up 5 bases, with 13 bases separating them. CDR3 coding DNA: TGTGCCAGCAGCTTGACGGTTAGACAGACTGAAGCTTTCTTT. Its translation is CASSLTVRQTEAFF.

The chain couples TRBV18 to TRBJ1-6; possibly TRBD1 for D (6 bases). Germline loops: CDR1 KGHSH, CDR2 LQKENI. Trimming cost V 6 bases and J 9 bases, with 15 bases left between them. The CDR3 extends over 14 amino acids. DNA for the CDR3: TGTGCCAGCTCTAATCAGGGGTATTCTTCACCCCTCCACTTT. Residues: CASSNQGYSSPLHF. Complete variable domain (other parts from reference TRBV18 and TRBJ1-6): NAGVMQNPRHLVRRRGQEARLRCSPMKGHSHVYWYRQLPEEGLKFMVYLQKENIIDESGMPKERFSAEFPKEGPSILRIQQVVRGDSAAYFCASSNQGYSSPLHFGNGTRLTVT.

The chain combines TRBV9 with TRBJ2-1; tentative D call: TRBD1 (7 bases). The V gene's germline CDR1 is SGDLS and CDR2 YYNGEE. Trimming stripped 0 bases from V and 7 bases from J, with 17 bases between. The CDR3 runs 16 residues. CDR3 sequence: CASSVGRGQLKNEQFF. CDR3 DNA: TGTGCCAGCAGCGTAGGGAGGGGACAGTTGAAGAATGAGCAGTTCTTC.

The chain links TRBV19 to TRBJ2-2; D possibly corresponds to TRBD1 (6 bases). The CDR3 is 14 amino acids. CDR1 is LNHDA and CDR2 is SQIVND in the germline V gene (reference sequence). Trimming cost V 8 bases and J 6 bases, with 16 bases left between them. CDR3 sequence reads: CASLDSSVSGELFF. The CDR3 DNA reads TGTGCCAGTCTGGACAGTTCCGTGTCCGGGGAGCTGTTTTTT.

This rearrangement joins TRBV5-8 to TRBJ1-5, with D possibly matching TRBD1 (6 bases). This CDR3 has 14 residues. Trimming took off 4 bases at V and 2 bases at J, with 10 bases between the two ends. Germline CDR1 reads SGHTS; CDR2 reads YDEGEE. In DNA, the CDR3 is TGTGCCAGCAGCCCCGGACAGCGCAATCAGCCCCAGCATTTT. Its protein product is CASSPGQRNQPQHF.

This clone was observed once. This chain links TRBV7-8 with TRBJ2-3; 9 bases are a match to TRBD2. With 3 bases clipped from V and 0 bases from J, the junction kept 4 bases outside the gene matches. Germline values: CDR1 SGHVS, CDR2 FQNEAQ. The CDR3 spans 16 residues. CDR3 loop: CASSFKLAGSTDTQYF. The CDR3 DNA follows: TGTGCCAGCAGCTTCAAACTAGCGGGCAGCACAGATACGCAGTATTTT.